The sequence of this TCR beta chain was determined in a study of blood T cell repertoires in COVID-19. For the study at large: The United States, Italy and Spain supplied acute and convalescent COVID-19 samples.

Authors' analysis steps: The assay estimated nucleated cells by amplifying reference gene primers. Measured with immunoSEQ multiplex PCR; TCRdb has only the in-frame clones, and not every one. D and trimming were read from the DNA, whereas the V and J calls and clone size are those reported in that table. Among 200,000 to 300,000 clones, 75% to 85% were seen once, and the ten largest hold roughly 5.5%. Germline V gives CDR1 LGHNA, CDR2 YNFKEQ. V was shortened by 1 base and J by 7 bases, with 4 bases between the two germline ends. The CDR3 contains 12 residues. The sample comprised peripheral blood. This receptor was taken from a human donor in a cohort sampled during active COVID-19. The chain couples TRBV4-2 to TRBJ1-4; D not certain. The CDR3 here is CASSQGSEKLFF. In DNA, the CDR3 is TGTGCCAGCAGCCAAGGCAGTGAAAAACTGTTTTTT.